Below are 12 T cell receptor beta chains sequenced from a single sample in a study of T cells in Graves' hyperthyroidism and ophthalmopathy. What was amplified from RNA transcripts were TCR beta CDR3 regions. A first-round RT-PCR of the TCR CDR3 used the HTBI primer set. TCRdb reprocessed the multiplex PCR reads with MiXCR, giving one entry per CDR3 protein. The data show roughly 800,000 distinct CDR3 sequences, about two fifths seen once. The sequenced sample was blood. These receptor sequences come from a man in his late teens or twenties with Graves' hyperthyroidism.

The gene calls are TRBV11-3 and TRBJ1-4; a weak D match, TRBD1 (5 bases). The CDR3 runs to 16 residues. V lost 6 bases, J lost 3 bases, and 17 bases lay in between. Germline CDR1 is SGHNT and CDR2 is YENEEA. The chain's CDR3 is CASSPSGMGANEKLFF. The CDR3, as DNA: TGTGCCAGCAGTCCGTCAGGGATGGGGGCTAATGAAAAACTGTTTTTT.

CDR3 sequence: CASSYRVAGELFF. CDR3 in DNA: TGTGCCAGCAGTTACCGGGTGGCGGGGGAGCTGTTTTTT. This chain links TRBV6-5 with TRBJ2-2; unclear D gene. V lost 2 bases and J 8 bases, leaving 9 bases between the germline ends. CDR1 is MNHEY and CDR2 is SVGAGI in the germline V gene. The CDR3 has 13 residues.

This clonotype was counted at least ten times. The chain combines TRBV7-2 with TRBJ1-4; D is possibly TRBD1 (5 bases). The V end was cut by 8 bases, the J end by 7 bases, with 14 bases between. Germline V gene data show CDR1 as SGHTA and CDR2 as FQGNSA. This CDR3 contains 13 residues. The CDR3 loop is CASAGTGSEKLFF. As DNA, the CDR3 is TGTGCCAGCGCGGGGACCGGCAGTGAAAAACTGTTTTTT.

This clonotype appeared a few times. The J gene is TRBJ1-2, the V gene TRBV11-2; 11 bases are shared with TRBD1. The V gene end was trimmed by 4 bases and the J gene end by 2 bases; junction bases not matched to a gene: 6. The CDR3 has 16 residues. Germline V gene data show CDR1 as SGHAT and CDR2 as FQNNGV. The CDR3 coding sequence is TGTGCCAGCAGCTCTCACCGGACAGGGGGCAACTATGGCTACACCTTC. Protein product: CASSSHRTGGNYGYTF.

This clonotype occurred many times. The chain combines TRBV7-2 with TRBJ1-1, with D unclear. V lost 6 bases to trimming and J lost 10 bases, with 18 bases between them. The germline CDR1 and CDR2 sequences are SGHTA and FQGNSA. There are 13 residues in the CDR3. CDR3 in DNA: TGTGCCAGCAGTTCCTCGTGGAGGGTTCCAGCTTTCTTT. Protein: CASSSSWRVPAFF.

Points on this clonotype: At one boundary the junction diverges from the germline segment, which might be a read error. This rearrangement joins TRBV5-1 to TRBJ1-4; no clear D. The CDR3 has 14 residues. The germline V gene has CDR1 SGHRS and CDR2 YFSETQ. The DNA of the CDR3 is TGCGCCGGCAGCTTTTCGGGCCTTAATGAAAAACTGTTTTTT. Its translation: CAGSFSGLNEKLFF.

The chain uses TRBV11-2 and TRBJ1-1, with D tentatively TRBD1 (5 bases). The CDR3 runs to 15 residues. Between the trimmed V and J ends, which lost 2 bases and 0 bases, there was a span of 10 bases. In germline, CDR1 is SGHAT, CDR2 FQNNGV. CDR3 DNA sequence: TGTGCCAGCAGCTTACAGGGCAGCCTGAACACTGAAGCTTTCTTT. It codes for CASSLQGSLNTEAFF.

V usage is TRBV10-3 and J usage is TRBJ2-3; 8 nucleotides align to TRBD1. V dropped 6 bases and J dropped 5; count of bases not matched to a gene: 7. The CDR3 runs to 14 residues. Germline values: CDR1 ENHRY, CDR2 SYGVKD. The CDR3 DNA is TGTGCCATCAGGACAGGGGACCCTGGAGATACGCAGTATTTT. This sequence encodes CAIRTGDPGDTQYF.

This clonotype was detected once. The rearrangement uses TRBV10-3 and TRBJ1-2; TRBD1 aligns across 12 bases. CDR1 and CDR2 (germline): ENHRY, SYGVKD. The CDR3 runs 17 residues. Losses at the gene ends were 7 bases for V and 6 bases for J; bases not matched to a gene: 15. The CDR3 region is CAITLDRGQGALDGYTF. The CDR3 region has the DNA TGTGCCATCACCCTGGACAGGGGACAGGGGGCCTTGGATGGCTACACCTTC.

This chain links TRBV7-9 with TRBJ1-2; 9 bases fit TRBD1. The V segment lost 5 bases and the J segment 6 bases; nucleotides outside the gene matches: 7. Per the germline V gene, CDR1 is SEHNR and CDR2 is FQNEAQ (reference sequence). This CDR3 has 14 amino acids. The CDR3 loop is CASSRTGVDHGYTF. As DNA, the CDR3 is TGTGCCAGCAGCCGGACAGGGGTTGACCATGGCTACACCTTC.

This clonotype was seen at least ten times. The CDR3, as DNA: TGCAGTGCTAGAGGTGGGGATGGCTACACCTTC. Its protein is CSARGGDGYTF. The chain uses TRBV20-1 and TRBJ1-2; no clear D gene. The V and J ends lost 1 base and 6 bases respectively, with 6 bases between them. Germline V gene sequence: CDR1 DFQATT, CDR2 SNEGSKA (reference sequence). The length of the CDR3 is 11 residues.

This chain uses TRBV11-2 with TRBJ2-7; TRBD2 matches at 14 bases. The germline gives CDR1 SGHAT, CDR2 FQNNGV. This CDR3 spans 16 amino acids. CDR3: CATSLAGLAGVHEQYF. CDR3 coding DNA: TGTGCTACCTCACTTGCGGGACTAGCGGGGGTCCACGAGCAGTACTTC. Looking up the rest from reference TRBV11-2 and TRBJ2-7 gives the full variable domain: EAGVAQSPRYKIIEKRQSVAFWCNPISGHATLYWYQQILGQGPKLLIQFQNNGVVDDSQLPKDRFSAERLKGVDSTLKIQPAKLEDSAVYLCATSLAGLAGVHEQYFGPGTRLTVT.